This T cell receptor (beta chain) is from a study of cytomegalovirus exposure and HLA in healthy donors. As concerns this clone: Its cognate antigen is unknown.

Primers: 60 Vbeta forward and 13 Jbeta reverse. Libraries were prepared by immunoSEQ multiplex PCR; TCRdb keeps only in-frame clonotypes and omits some of them. The sample holds 200,000 or so clones, around 81% seen once. Whole-study findings and limits: A classifier reportedly called cytomegalovirus status with high sensitivity and specificity. Being productive about 87% or about 30% of the time was typical of most TCR beta V segments in an earlier analysis. A few CMV-associated chains were confirmed in vitro to be specific for CMV antigens.

V lost 5 bases to trimming and J lost 0 bases, with 5 bases between them. Per germline, CDR1 SNHLY and CDR2 FYNNEI. This CDR3 region has 14 residues. This TCR derives from a woman aged 18-29 years in good health and CMV-seropositive. This chain links TRBV2 with TRBJ2-6; the D is unclear. The specimen sequenced was PBMCs. CDR3 residues: CASSRSSGANVLTF. DNA of the CDR3: TGTGCCAGCAGTCGGAGCTCTGGGGCCAACGTCCTGACTTTC.